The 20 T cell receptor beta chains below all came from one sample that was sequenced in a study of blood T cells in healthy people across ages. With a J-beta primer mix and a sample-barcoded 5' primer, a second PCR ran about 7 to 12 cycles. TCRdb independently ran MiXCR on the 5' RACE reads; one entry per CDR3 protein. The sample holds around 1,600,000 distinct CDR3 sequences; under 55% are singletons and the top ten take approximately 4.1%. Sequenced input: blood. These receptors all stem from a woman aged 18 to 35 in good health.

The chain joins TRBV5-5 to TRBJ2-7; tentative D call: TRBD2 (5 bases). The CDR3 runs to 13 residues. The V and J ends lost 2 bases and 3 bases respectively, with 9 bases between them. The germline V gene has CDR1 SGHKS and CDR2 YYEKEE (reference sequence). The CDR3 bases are TGTGCCAGCAGCTTCGAGGGCGGCTACGAGCAGTACTTC. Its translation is CASSFEGGYEQYF.

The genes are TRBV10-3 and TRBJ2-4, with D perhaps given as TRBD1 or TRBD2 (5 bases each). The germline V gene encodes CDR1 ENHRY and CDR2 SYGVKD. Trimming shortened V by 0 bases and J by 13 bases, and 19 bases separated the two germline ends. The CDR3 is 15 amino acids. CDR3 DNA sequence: TGTGCCATCAGTGAGTCGCGGGTGTTTGGGGGAGAGCAGTACTTC. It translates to CAISESRVFGGEQYF.

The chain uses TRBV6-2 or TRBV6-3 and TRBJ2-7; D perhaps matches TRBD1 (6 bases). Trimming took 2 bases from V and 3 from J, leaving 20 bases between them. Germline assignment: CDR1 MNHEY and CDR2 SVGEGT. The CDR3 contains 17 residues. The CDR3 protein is CASSYRTDSITDYEQYF. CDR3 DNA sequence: TGTGCCAGCAGTTACAGGACAGACTCAATTACCGACTACGAGCAGTACTTC.

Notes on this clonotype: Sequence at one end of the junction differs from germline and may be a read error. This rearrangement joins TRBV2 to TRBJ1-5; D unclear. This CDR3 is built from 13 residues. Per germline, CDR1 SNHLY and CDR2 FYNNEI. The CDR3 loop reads CVSIEEVSQPQHF. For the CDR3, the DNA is TGTGTCAGCATCGAAGAGGTTAGTCAGCCCCAGCATTTT.

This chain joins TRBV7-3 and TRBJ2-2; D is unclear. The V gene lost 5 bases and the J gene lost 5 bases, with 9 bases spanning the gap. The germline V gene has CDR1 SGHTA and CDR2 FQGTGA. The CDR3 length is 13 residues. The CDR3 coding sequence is TGTGCCAGCAGCCCCCAGGTGACCGGGGAGCTGTTTTTT. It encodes CASSPQVTGELFF.

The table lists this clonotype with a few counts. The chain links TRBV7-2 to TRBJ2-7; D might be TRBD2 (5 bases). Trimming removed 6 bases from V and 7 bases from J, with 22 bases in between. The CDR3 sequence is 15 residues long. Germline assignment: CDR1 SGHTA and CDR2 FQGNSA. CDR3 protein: CASRPGSIQYNEQYF. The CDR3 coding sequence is TGTGCCAGCAGACCGGGATCCATCCAATACAATGAGCAGTACTTC.

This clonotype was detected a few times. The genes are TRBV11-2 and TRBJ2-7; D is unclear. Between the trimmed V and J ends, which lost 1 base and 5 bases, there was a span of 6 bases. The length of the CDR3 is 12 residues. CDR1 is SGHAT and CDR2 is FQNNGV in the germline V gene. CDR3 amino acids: CASSLAVNEQYF. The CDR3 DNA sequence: TGTGCCAGCAGCTTAGCAGTTAACGAGCAGTACTTC.

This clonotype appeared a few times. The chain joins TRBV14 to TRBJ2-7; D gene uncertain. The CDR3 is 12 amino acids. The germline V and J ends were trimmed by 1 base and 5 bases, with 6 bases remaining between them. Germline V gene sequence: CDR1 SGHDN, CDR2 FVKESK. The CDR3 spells CASSQASNEQYF. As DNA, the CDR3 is TGTGCCAGCAGCCAAGCTAGTAACGAGCAGTACTTC.

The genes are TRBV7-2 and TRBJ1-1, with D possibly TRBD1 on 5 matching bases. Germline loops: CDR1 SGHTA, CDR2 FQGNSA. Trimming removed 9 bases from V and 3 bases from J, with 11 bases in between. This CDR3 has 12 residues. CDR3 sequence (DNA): TGTGCCAGTCATGAGGGGTACACTGAAGCTTTCTTT. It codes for CASHEGYTEAFF.

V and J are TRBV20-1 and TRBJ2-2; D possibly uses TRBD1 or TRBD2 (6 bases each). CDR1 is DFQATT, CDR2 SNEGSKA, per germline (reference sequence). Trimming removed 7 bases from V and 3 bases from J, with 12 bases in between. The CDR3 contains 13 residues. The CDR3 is CSGTGTYTGELFF. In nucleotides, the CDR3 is TGCAGTGGAACAGGGACTTACACCGGGGAGCTGTTTTTT.

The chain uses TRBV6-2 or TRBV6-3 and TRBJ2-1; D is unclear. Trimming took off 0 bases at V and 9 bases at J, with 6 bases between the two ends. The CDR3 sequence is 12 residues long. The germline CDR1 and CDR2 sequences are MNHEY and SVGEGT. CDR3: CASSYSLGEQFF. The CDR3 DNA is TGTGCCAGCAGTTACTCACTGGGTGAGCAGTTCTTC.

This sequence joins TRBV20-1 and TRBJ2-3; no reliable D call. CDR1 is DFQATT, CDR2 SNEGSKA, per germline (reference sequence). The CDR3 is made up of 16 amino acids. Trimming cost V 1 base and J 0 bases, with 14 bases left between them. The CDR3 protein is CSARGPGRRSTDTQYF. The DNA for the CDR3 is TGCAGTGCTAGAGGTCCAGGACGCAGAAGCACAGATACGCAGTATTTT.

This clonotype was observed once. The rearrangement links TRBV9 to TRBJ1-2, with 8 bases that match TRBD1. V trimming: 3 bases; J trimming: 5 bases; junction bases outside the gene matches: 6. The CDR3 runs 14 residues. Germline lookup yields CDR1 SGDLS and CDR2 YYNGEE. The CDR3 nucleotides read TGTGCCAGCAGCGGCGTGGACAGGGCTTATGGCTACACCTTC. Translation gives CASSGVDRAYGYTF.

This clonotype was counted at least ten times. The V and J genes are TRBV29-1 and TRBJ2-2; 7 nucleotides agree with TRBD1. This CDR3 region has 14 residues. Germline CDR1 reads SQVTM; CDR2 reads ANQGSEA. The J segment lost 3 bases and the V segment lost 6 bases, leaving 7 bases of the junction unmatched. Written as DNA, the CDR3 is TGCAGCGTCTCCAGGACAGGAGACACCGGGGAGCTGTTTTTT. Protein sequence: CSVSRTGDTGELFF.

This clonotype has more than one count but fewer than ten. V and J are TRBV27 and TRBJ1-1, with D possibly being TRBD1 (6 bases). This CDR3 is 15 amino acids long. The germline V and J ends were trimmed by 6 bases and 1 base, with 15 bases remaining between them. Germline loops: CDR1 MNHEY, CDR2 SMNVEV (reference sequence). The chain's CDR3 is CASSTRTAKNTEAFF. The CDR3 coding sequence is TGTGCCAGCAGCACACGGACAGCAAAGAACACTGAAGCTTTCTTT.

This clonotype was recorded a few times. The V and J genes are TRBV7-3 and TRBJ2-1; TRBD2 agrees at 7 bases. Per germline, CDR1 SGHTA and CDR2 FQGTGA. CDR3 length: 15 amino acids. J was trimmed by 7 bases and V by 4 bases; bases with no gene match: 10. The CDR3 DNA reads TGTGCCAGCAGCTCCTCGGCCCTCGGGGGGAATGAGCAGTTCTTC. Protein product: CASSSSALGGNEQFF.

The CDR3 bases are TGTGCCAGCAGCCAAGGTCGTCAGGCCCTTTATAGCAATCAGCCCCAGCATTTT. Protein: CASSQGRQALYSNQPQHF. The gene calls are TRBV3-1 and TRBJ1-5, with D uncertain. Germline loops: CDR1 LGHDT, CDR2 YNNKEL (reference sequence). The CDR3 loop spans 18 amino acids. V lost 1 base, J lost 0 bases, and 16 bases lay in between.

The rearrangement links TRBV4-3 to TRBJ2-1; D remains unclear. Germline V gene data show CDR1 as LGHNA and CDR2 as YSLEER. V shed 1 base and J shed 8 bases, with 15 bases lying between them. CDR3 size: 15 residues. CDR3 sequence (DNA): TGCGCCAGCAGCCAAGTGGGCATGGCTGGGGATGAGCAGTTCTTC. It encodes CASSQVGMAGDEQFF.

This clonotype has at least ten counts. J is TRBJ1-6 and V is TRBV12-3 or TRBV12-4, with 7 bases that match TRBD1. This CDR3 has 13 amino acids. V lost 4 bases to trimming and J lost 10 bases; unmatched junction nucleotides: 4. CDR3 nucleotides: TGTGCCAGCAGTTCAGGGGGAGGCTCACCCCTCCACTTT. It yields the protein CASSSGGGSPLHF.

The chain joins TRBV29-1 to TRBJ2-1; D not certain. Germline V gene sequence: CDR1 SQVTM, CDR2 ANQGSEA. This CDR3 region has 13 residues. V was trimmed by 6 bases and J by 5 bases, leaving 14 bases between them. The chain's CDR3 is CSVDTNRDNEQFF. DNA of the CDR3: TGCAGCGTAGACACCAACCGAGACAATGAGCAGTTCTTC.